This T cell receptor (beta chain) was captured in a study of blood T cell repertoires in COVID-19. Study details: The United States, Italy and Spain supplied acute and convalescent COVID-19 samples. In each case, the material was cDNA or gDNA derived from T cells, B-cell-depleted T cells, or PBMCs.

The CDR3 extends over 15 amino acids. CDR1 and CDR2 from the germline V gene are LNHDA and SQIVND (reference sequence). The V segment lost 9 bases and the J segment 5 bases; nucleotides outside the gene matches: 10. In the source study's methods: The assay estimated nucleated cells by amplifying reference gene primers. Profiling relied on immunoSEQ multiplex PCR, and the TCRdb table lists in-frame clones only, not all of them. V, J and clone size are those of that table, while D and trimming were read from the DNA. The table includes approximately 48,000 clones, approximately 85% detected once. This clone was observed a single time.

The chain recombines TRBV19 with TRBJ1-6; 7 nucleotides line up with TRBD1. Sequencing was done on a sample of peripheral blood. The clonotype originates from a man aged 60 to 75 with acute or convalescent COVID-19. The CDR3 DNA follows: TGTGCCAGCCGTCACGGGGACAGAAATAATTCACCCCTCCACTTT. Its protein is CASRHGDRNNSPLHF.